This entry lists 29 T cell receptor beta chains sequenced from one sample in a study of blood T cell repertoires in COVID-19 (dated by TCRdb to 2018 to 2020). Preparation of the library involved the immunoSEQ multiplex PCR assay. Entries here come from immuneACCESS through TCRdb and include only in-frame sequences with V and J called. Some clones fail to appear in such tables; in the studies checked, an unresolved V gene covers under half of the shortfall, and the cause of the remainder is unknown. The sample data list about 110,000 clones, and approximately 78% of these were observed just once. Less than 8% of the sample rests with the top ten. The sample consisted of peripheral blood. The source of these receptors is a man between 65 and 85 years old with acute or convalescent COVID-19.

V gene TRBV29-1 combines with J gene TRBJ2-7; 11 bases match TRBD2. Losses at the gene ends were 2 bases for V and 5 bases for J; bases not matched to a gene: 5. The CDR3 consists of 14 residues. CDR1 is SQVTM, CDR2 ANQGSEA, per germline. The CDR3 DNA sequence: TGCAGCGTTGAAACTAGCGGGAGTTATCACGAGCAGTACTTC. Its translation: CSVETSGSYHEQYF.

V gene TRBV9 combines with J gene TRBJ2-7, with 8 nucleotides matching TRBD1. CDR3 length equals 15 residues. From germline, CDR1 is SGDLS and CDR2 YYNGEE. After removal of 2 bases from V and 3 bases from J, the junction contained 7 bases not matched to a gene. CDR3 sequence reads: CASSVGQGGFYEQYF. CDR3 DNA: TGTGCCAGCAGCGTCGGACAGGGAGGTTTCTACGAGCAGTACTTC.

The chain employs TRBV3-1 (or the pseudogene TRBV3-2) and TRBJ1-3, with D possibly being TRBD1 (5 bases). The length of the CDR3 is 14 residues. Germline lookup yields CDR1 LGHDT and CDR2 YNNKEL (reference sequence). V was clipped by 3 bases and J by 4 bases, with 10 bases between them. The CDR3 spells CASSHEGQGNTIYF. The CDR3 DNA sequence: TGTGCCAGCAGCCATGAAGGACAAGGAAACACCATATATTTT.

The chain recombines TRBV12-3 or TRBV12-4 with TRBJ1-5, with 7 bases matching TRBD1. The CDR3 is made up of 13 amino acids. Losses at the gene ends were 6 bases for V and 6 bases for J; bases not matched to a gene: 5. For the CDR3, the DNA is TGTGCCAGCAGACCACAGGGGAGTCAGCCCCAGCATTTT. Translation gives CASRPQGSQPQHF.

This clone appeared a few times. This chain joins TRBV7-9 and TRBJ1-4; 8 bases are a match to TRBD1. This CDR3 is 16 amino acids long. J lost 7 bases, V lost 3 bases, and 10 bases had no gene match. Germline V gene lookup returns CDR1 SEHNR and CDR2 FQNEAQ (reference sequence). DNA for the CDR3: TGTGCCAGCAGCTTTCCACGGACAGGGCCGGTTGAAAAACTGTTTTTT. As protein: CASSFPRTGPVEKLFF.

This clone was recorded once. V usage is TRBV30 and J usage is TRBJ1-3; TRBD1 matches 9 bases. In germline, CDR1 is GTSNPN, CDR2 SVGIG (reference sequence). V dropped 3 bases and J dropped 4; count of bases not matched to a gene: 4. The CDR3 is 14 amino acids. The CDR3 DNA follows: TGTGCCTGGAGGGGGACAGGGCGGGGAAACACCATATATTTT. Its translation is CAWRGTGRGNTIYF.

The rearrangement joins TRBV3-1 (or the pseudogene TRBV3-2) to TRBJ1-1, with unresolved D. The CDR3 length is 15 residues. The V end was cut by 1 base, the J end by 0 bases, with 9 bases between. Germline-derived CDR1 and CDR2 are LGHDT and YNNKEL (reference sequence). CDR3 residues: CASSQGAAMNTEAFF. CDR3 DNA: TGTGCCAGCAGCCAAGGGGCAGCCATGAACACTGAAGCTTTCTTT.

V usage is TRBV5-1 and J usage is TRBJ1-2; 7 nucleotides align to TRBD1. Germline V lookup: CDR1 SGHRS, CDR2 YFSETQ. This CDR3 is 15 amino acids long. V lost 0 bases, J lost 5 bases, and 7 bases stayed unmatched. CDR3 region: CASSLASAGGYGYTF. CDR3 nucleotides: TGCGCCAGCAGCTTGGCCTCGGCAGGGGGGTATGGCTACACCTTC.

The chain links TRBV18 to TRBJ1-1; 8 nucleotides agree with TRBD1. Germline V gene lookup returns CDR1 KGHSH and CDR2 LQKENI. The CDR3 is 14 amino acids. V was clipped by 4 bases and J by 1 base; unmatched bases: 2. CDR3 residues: CASSLGTGNTEAFF. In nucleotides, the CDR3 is TGTGCCAGCTCACTAGGGACAGGGAACACTGAAGCTTTCTTT.

The DNA for the CDR3 is TGTGCCTGGAGTGTATTAGGCAGGGGGAACACTGAAGCTTTCTTT. Translating gives CAWSVLGRGNTEAFF. The rearrangement joins TRBV30 to TRBJ1-1; tentative D call: TRBD1 (6 bases). The CDR3 is made up of 15 amino acids. The germline V gene has CDR1 GTSNPN and CDR2 SVGIG (reference sequence). V was clipped by 0 bases and J by 1 base, with 12 bases between them. Full variable domain (rest looked up from reference TRBV30 and TRBJ1-1): SQTIHQWPATLVQPVGSPLSLECTVEGTSNPNLYWYRQAAGRGLQLLFYSVGIGQISSEVPQNLSASRPQDRQFILSSKKLLLSDSGFYLCAWSVLGRGNTEAFFGQGTRLTVV.

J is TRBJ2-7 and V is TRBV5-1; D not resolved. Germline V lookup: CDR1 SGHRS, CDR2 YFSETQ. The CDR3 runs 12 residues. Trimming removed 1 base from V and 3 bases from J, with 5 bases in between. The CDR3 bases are TGCGCCAGCAGCTTGAACAGCTACGAGCAGTACTTC. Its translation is CASSLNSYEQYF.

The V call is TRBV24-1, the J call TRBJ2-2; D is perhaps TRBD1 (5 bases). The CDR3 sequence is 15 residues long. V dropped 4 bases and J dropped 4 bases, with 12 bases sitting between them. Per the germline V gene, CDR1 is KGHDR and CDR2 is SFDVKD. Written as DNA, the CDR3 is TGTGCCACCAGTGACCGTACAGGCTTCACCGGGGAGCTGTTTTTT. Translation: CATSDRTGFTGELFF.

The DNA of the CDR3 is TGTGCCAGCTCACCGTCACAGATGAACACTGAAGCTTTCTTT. Protein product: CASSPSQMNTEAFF. The gene calls are TRBV18 and TRBJ1-1; D is unclear. Trimming pared 3 bases from V and 0 bases from J, leaving 8 bases between. From germline, CDR1 is KGHSH and CDR2 LQKENI. There are 14 residues in the CDR3.

CDR3 sequence (DNA): TGTGCCAGCAGTTACGCTAGCGGTCTGTACAATGAGCAGTTCTTC. It codes for CASSYASGLYNEQFF. The J gene is TRBJ2-1, the V gene TRBV6-5, with TRBD2 matching over 7 bases. From germline, CDR1 is MNHEY and CDR2 SVGAGI. The CDR3 runs 15 residues. V dropped 2 bases and J dropped 4; count of bases not matched to a gene: 5.

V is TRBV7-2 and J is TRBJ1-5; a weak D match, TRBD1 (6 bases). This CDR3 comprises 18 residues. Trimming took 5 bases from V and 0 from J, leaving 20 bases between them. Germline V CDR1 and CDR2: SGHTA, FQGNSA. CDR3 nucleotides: TGTGCCAGCAGCCCGAGCGGGACATCCCTTTATAGCAATCAGCCCCAGCATTTT. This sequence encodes CASSPSGTSLYSNQPQHF.

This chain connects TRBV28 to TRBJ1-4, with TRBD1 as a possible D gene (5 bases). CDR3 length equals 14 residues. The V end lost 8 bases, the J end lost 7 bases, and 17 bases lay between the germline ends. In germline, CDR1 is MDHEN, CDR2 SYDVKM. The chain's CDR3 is CASVSRALGEKLFF. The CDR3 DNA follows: TGTGCCAGCGTCTCCAGGGCGTTAGGTGAAAAACTGTTTTTT.

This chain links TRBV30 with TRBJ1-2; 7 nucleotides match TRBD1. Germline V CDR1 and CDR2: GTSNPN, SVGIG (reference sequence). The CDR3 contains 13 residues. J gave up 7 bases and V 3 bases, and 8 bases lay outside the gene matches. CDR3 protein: CAWRATTGAGYTF. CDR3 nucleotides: TGTGCCTGGAGAGCAACAACAGGGGCTGGCTACACCTTC.

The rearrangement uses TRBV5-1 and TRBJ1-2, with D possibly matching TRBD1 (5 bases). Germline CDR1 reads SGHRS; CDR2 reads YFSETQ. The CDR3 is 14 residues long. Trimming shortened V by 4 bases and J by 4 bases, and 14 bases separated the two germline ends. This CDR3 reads CASSRDSTFYGYTF. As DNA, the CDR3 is TGCGCCAGCAGCCGGGACTCGACTTTCTATGGCTACACCTTC.

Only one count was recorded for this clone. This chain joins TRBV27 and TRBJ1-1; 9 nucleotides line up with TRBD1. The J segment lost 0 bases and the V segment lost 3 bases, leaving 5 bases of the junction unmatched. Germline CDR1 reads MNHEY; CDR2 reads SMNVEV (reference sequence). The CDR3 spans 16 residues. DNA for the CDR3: TGTGCCAGCAGTTTGGACAGGGGCTCCATGAACACTGAAGCTTTCTTT. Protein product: CASSLDRGSMNTEAFF.

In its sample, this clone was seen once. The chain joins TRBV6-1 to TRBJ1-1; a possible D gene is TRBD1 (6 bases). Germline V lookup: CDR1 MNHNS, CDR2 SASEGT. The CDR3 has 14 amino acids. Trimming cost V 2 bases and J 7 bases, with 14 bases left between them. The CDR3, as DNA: TGTGCCAGCAGTGAATTTATGCAGGGACATGAAGCTTTCTTT. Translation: CASSEFMQGHEAFF.

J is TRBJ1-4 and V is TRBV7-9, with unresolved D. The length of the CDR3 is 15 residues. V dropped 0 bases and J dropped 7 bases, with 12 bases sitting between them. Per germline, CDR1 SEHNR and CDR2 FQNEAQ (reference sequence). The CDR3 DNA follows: TGTGCCAGCAGCTTAGCGGGAGCAAAGGGTGAAAAACTGTTTTTT. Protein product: CASSLAGAKGEKLFF.

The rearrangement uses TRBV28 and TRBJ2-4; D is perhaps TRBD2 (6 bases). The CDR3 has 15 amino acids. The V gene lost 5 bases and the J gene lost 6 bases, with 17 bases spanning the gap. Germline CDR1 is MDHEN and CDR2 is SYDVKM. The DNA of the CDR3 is TGTGCCAGCAGTACCCCCCGCATGGGGGGAAACATTCAGTACTTC. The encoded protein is CASSTPRMGGNIQYF.

The CDR3 region has the DNA TGCGCCAGCACCACAGGGGGCATGTGGACAGATACGCAGTATTTT. Translated: CASTTGGMWTDTQYF. The J gene is TRBJ2-3, the V gene TRBV4-1, with TRBD1 matching over 9 bases. CDR1 and CDR2 (germline): MGHRA, YSYEKL. With 7 bases clipped from V and 3 bases from J, the junction kept 8 bases outside the gene matches. The CDR3 sequence is 15 residues long.

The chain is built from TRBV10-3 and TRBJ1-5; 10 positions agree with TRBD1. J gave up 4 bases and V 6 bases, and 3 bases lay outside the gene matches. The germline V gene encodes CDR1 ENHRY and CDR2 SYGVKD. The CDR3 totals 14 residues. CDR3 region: CAISRDRGNQPQHF. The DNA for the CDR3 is TGTGCCATCAGCCGGGACAGGGGAAATCAGCCCCAGCATTTT.

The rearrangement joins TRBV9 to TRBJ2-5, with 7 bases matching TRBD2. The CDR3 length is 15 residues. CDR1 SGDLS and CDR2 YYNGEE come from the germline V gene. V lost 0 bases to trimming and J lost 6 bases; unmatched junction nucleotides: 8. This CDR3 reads CASSVEAGVGQTQYF. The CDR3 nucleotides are TGTGCCAGCAGCGTAGAGGCGGGAGTGGGGCAGACCCAGTACTTC. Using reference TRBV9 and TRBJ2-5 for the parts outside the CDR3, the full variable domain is DSGVTQTPKHLITATGQRVTLRCSPRSGDLSVYWYQQSLDQGLQFLIQYYNGEERAKGNILERFSAQQFPDLHSELNLSSLELGDSALYFCASSVEAGVGQTQYFGPGTRLLVL.

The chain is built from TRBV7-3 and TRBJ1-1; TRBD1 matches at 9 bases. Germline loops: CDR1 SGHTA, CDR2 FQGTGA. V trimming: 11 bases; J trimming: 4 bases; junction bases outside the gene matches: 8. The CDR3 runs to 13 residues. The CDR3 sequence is CASSPGQGTEAFF. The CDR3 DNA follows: TGTGCCTCCTCCCCGGGACAGGGCACTGAAGCTTTCTTT.

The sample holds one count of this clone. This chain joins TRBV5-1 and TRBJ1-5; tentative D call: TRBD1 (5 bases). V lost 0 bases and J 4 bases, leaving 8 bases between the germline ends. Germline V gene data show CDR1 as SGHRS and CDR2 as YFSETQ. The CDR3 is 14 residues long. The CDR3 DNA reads TGCGCCAGCAGCTTGGGACAGATAAATCAGCCCCAGCATTTT. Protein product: CASSLGQINQPQHF.

The CDR3 sequence: CANGAGQLYGYTF. CDR3 sequence (DNA): TGTGCCAACGGAGCCGGACAGCTCTATGGCTACACCTTC. The chain couples TRBV6-5 to TRBJ1-2; D possibly corresponds to TRBD1 (6 bases). This CDR3 is built from 13 residues. Germline V lookup: CDR1 MNHEY, CDR2 SVGAGI. V dropped 10 bases and J dropped 4 bases, with 16 bases sitting between them.

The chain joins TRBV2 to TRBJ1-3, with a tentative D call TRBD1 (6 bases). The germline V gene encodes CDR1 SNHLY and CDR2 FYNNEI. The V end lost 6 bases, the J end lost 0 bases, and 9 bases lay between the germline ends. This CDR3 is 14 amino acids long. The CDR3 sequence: CASRQDSSGNTIYF. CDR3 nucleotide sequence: TGTGCCAGCAGGCAGGACAGCTCTGGAAACACCATATATTTT.